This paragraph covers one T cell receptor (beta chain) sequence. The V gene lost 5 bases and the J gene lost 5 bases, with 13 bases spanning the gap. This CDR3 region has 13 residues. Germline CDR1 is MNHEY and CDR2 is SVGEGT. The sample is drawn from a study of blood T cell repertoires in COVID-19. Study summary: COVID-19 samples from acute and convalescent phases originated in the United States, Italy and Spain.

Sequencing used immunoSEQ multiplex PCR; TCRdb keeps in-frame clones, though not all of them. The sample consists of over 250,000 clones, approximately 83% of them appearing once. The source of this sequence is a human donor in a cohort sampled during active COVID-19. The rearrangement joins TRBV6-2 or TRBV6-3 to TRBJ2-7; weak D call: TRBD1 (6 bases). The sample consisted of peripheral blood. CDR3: CASSKTGTHEQYF. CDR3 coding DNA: TGTGCCAGCAGTAAGACAGGAACCCACGAGCAGTACTTC.